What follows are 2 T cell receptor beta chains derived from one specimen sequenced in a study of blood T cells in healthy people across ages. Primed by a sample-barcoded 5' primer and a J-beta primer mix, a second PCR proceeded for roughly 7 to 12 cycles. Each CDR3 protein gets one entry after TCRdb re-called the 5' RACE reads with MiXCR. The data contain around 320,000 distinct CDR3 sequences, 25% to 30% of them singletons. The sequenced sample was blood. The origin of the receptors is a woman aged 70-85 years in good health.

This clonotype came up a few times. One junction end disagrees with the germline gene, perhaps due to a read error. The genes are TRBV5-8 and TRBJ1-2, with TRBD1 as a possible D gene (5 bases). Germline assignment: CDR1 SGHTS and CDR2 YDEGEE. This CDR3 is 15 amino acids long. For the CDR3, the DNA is TGTGCTAGCAGCTCGGGACGTCGCACGAACTATGGCTACACCTTC. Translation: CASSSGRRTNYGYTF.

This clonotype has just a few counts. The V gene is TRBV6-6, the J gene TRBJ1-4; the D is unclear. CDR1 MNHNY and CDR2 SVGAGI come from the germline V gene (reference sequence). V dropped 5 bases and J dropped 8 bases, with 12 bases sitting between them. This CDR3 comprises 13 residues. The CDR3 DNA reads TGTGCCAGCAGTCCTTGGGCGGGAGAAAAACTGTTTTTT. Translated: CASSPWAGEKLFF.